This TCR beta chain was found in a study of OX40 agonist ivuxolimab in advanced cancers. Overall study: Ivuxolimab doses were 0.01, 0.1, 0.3, 1.5, 3 or 10 mg/kg every 2 weeks. Males comprised 82.7% of the group, whose mean age was about 61 years (range roughly 20 to 90). The study, taken as a whole, reports: Clonal expansion was seen in CD4+ and CD8+ blood T cells by week 6 at 0.1 to 3.0 mg/kg. Clonal expansion in partial responders at 0.1-3.0 mg/kg ranked among the lowest.

This CDR3 contains 15 residues. Germline V lookup: CDR1 MDHEN, CDR2 SYDVKM. The junction had 10 bases not matched to a gene; V was cut back by 11 bases and J by 2 bases. The repertoire was sequenced with immunoSEQ multiplex PCR; TCRdb's copy has only in-frame clones and lacks some. The sample shows approximately 52,000 clones, approximately 79% of them seen only once. As to this clone: Antigen unknown.

This rearrangement joins TRBV28 to TRBJ2-7; TRBD2 agrees at 12 bases. This specimen was CD4+ or CD8+ T cells sorted from blood, taken in a trial of the OX40 agonist ivuxolimab. This TCR came from an adult with an advanced solid tumor such as melanoma, head and neck, liver or kidney cancer. The CDR3 region is CASGGLAGGPYEQYF. CDR3 in DNA: TGTGCCTCCGGAGGGCTAGCGGGGGGGCCCTACGAGCAGTACTTC.